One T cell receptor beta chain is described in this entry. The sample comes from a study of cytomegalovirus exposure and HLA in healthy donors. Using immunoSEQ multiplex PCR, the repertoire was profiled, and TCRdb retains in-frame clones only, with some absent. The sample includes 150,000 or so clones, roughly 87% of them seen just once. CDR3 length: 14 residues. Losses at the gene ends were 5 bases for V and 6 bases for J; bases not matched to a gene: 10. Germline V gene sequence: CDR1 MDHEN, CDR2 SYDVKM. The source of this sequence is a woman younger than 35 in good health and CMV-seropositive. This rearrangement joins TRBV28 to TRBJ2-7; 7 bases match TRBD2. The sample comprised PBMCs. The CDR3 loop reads CASSRLAGVGEQYF. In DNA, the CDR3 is TGTGCCAGCAGTCGGTTAGCGGGCGTCGGCGAGCAGTACTTC.